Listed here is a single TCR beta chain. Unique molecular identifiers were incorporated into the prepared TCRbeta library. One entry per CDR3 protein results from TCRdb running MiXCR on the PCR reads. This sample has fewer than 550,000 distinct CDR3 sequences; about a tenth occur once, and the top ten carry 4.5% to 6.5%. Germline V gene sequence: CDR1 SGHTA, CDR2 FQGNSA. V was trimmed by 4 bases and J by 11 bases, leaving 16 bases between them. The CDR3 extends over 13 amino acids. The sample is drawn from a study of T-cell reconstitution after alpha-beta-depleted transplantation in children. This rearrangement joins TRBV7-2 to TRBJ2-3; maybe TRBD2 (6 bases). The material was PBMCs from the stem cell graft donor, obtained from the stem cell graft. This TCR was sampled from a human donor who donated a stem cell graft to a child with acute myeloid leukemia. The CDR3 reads CASSSEWGVGQYF. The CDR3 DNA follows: TGTGCCAGCAGCTCGGAGTGGGGGGTCGGGCAGTATTTT. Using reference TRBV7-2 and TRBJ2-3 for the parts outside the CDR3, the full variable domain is GAGVSQSPSNKVTEKGKDVELRCDPISGHTALYWYRQSLGQGLEFLIYFQGNSAPDKSGLPSDRFSAERTGGSVSTLTIQRTQQEDSAVYLCASSSEWGVGQYFGPGTRLTVL.